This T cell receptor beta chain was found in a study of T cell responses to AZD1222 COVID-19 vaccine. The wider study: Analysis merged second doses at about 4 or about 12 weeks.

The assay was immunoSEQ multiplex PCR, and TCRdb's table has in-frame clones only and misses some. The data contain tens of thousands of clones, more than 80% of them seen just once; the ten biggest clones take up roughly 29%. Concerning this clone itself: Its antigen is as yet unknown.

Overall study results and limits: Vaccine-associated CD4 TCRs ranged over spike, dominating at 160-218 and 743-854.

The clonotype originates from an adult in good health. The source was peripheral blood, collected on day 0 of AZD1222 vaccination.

The CDR3 DNA sequence: TGCAGCGTTGAATCCGGTGGCGGCTACACCTTC. Translation gives CSVESGGGYTF. The chain uses TRBV29-1 and TRBJ1-2, with D hard to call. V was trimmed by 2 bases and J by 8 bases, leaving 9 bases between them. Germline CDR1 SQVTM, CDR2 ANQGSEA. This CDR3 is 11 amino acids long.